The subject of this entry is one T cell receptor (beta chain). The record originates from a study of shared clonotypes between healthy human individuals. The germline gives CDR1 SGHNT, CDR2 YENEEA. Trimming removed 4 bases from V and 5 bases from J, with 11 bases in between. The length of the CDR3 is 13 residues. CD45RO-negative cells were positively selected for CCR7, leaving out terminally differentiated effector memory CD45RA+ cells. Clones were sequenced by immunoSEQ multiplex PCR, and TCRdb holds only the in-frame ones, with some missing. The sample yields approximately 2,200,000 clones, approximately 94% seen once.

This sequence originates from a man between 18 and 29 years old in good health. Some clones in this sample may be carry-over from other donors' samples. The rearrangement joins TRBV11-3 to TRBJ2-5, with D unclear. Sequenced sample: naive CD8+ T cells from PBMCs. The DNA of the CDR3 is TGTGCCAGCAGCTCTAGGGTCGGGGAGACCCAGTACTTC. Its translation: CASSSRVGETQYF.